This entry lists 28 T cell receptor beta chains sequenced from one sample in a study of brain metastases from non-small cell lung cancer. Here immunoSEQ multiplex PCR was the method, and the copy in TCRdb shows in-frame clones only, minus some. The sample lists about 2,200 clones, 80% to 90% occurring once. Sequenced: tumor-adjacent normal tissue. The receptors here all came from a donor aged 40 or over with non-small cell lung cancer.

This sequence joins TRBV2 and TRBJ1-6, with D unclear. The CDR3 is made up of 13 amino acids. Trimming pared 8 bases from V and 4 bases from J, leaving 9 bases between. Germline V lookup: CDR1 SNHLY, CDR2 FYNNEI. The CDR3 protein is CASHGEYNSPLHF. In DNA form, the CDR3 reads TGTGCCAGCCACGGAGAGTATAATTCACCCCTCCACTTT.

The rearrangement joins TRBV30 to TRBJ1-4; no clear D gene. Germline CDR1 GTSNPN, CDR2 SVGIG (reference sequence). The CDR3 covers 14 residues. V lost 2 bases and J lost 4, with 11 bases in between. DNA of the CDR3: TGTGCCTGGAGTCGGGGAGCAGATAATGAAAAACTGTTTTTT. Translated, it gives CAWSRGADNEKLFF.

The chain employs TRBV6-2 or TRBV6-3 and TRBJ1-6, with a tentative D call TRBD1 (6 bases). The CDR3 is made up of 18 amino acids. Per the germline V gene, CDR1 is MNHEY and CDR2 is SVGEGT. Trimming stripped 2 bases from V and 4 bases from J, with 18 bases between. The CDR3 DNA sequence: TGTGCCAGCAGTTACACCAGGGGTACGAGCTCATATAATTCACCCCTCCACTTT. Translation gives CASSYTRGTSSYNSPLHF.

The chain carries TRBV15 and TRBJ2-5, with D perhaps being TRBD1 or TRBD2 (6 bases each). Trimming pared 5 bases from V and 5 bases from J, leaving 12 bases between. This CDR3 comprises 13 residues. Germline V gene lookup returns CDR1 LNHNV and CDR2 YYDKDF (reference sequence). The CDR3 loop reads CATSLLGGETQYF. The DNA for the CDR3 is TGTGCCACCAGCCTCCTGGGGGGCGAGACCCAGTACTTC.

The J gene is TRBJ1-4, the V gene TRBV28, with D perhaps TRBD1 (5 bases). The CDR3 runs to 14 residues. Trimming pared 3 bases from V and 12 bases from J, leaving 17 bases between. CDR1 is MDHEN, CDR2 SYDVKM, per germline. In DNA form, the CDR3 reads TGTGCCAGCAGTTTTAGGGGTACCTCTAAACAACTGTTTTTT. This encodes CASSFRGTSKQLFF.

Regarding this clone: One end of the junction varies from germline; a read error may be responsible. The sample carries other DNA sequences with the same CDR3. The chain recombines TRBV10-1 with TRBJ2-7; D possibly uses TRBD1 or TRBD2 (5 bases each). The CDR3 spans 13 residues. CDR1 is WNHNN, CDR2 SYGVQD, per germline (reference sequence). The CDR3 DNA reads TGCGCCAGCTCTCTTACCGTGGGGGAATTACTGTACTTT. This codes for CASSLTVGELLYF.

For the CDR3, the DNA is TGTGCCAGCAGTTTAACAGGGCGTGAAGCTTTCTTT. It encodes CASSLTGREAFF. The chain couples TRBV6-5 to TRBJ1-1; the D gene is possibly TRBD1 (6 bases). The length of the CDR3 is 12 residues. The V gene's germline CDR1 is MNHEY and CDR2 SVGAGI. Trimming shortened V by 4 bases and J by 7 bases, and 10 bases separated the two germline ends.

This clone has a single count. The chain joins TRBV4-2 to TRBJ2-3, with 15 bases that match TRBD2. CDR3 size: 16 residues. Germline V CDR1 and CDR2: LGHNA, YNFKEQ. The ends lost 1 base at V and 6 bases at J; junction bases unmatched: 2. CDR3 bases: TGTGCCAGCAGCCAAGGGACTAGCGGGGGGGCCGATACGCAGTATTTT. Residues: CASSQGTSGGADTQYF.

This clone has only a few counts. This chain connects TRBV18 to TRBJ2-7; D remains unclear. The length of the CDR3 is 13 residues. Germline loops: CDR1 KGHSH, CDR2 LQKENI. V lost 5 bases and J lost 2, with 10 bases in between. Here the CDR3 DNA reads TGTGCCAGCTCATCGACAACCACCTACGAGCAGTACTTC. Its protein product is CASSSTTTYEQYF.

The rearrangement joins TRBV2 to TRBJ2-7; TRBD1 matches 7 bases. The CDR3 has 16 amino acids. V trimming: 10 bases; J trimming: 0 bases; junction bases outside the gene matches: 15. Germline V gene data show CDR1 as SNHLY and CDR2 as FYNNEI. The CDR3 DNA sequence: TGTGCCAACAATCGTGCCCTGGGGGACAGCTCCTACGAGCAGTACTTC. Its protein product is CANNRALGDSSYEQYF.

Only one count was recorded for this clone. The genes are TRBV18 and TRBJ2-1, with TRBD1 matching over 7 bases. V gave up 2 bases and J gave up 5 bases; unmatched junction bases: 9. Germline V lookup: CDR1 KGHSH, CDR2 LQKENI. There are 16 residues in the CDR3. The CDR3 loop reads CASSPYNRGSDNEQFF. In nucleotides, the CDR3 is TGTGCCAGCTCACCATACAACAGGGGATCGGACAATGAGCAGTTCTTC.

CDR3: CASSFPGSTDTQYF. The CDR3 DNA is TGTGCCAGCAGCTTCCCGGGGAGCACAGATACGCAGTATTTT. The chain recombines TRBV5-4 with TRBJ2-3, with D maybe TRBD2 (5 bases). Germline V lookup: CDR1 SGHNT, CDR2 YYREEE (reference sequence). V was shortened by 2 bases and J by 0 bases, with 7 bases between the two germline ends. This CDR3 region has 14 residues.

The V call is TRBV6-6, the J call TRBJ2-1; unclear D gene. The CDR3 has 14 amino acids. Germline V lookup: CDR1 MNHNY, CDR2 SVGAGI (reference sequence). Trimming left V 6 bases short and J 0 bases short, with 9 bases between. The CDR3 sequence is CASSERPSYNEQFF. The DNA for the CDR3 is TGTGCCAGCAGCGAACGCCCCTCCTACAATGAGCAGTTCTTC.

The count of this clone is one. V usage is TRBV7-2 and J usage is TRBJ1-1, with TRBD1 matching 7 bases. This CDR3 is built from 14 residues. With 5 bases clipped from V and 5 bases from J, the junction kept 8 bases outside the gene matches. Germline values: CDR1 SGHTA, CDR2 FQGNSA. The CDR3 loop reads CASSPTGSRTEAFF. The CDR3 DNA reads TGTGCCAGCAGCCCGACAGGGTCGAGAACTGAAGCTTTCTTT.

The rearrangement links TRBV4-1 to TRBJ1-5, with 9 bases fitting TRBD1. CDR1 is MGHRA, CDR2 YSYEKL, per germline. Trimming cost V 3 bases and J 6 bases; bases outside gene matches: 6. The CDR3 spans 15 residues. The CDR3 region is CASSHNTGGSQPQHF. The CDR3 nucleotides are TGCGCCAGCAGCCACAACACAGGGGGCAGTCAGCCCCAGCATTTT.

CDR3 nucleotides: TGCGCCAGCAGCTTGGAGTGGCGGAAAGAGACCCAGTACTTC. Its translation is CASSLEWRKETQYF. The V and J genes are TRBV5-1 and TRBJ2-5; D remains unclear. Looked up from germline, CDR1 is SGHRS and CDR2 is YFSETQ. The CDR3 runs 14 residues. With 0 bases removed from V and 3 bases from J, the gap between germline ends came to 9 bases.

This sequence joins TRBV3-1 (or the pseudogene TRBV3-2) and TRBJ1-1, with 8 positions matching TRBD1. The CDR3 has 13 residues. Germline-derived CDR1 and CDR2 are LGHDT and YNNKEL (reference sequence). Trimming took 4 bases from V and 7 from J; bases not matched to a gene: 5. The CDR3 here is CASSRTGRNEAFF. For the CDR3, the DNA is TGTGCCAGCAGCCGGACAGGGAGAAATGAAGCTTTCTTT.

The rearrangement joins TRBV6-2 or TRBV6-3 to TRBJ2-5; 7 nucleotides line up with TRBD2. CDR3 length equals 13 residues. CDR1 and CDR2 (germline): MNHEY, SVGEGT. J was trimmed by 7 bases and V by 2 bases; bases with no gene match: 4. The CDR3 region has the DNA TGTGCCAGCAGTTACCAGCGGGGAGGGACCCAGTACTTC. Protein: CASSYQRGGTQYF.

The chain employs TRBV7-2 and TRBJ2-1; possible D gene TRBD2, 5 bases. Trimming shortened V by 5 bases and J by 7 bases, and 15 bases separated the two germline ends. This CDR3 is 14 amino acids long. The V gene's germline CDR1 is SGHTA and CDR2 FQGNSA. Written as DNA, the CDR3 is TGTGCCAGCAGCCCCCGGTCGGGGATTAATGAGCAGTTCTTC. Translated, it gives CASSPRSGINEQFF.

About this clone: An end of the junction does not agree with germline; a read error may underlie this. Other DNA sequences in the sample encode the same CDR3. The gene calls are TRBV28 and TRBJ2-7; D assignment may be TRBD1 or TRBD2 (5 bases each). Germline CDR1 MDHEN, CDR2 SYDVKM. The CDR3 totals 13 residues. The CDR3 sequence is CASTTGLRHLGHF. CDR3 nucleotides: TGTGCCAGCACAACGGGGCTCAGGCACCTGGGGCACTTC.

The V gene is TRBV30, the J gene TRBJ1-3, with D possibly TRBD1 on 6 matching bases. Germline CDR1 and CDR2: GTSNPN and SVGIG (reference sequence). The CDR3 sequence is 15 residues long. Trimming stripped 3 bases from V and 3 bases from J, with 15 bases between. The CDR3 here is CAWRRDNFFGNTIYF. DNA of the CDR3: TGTGCCTGGAGGAGGGACAACTTCTTTGGAAACACCATATATTTT.

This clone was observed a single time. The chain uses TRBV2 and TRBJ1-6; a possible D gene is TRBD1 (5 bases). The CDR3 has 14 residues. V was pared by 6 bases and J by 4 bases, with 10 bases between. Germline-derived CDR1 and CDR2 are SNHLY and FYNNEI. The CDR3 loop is CASSAGSYNSPLHF. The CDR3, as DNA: TGTGCCAGCAGCGCAGGGTCATATAATTCACCCCTCCACTTT.

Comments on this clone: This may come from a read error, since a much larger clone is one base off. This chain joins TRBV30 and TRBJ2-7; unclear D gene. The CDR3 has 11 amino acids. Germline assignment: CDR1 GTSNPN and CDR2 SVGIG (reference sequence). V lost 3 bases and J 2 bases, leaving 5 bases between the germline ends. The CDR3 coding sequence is TGTGCCTGGAGGAAAGCCTACGAGCAGTACTTC. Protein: CAWRKAYEQYF.

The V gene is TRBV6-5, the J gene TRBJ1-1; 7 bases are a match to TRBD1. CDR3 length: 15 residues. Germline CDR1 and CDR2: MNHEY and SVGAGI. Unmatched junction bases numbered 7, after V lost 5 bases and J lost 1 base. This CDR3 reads CASSKRDRPNTEAFF. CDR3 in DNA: TGTGCCAGCAGTAAAAGGGACAGACCGAACACTGAAGCTTTCTTT.

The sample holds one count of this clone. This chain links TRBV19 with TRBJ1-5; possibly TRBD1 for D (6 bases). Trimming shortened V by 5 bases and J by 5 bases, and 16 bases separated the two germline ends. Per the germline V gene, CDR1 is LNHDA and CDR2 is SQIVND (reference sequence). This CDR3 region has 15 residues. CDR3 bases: TGTGCCAGTAGTTCCAACGACAGGAGGGATCAGCCCCAGCATTTT. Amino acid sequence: CASSSNDRRDQPQHF.

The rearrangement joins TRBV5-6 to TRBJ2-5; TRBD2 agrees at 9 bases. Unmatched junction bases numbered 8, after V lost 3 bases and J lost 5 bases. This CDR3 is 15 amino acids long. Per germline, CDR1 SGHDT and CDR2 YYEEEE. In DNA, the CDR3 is TGTGCCAGCAGCTGGGGCGGGGGGGCGGTTGAGACCCAGTACTTC. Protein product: CASSWGGGAVETQYF.

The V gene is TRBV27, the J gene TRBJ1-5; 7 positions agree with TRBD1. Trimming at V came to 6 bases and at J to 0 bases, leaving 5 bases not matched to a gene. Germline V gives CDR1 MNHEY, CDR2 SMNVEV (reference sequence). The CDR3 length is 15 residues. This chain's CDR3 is CASRYGTASNQPQHF. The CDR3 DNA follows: TGTGCCAGCAGATATGGGACAGCTAGCAATCAGCCCCAGCATTTT.

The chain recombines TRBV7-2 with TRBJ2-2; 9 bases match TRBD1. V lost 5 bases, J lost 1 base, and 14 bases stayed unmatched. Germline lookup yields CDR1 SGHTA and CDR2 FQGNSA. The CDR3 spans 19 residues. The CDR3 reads CASSRMKITGQGNTGELFF. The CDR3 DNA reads TGTGCCAGCAGCCGTATGAAGATAACGGGACAGGGGAACACCGGGGAGCTGTTTTTT.